A selection of T cell receptor beta chains follows, all from one sample in a study of T-cell reconstitution after alpha-beta-depleted transplantation in children. TCRdb used MiXCR to reprocess the PCR reads, holding one entry per CDR3 protein. The repertoire holds 450,000 to 600,000 distinct CDR3 sequences, with around 18% as singletons. This material consisted of PBMCs from the stem cell graft donor, taken from the stem cell graft. The origin of the receptors is a human donor who donated a stem cell graft to a child with acute lymphoblastic leukemia. Both conserved end residues are part of each CDR3. D genes are given only for firm matches. Clone size is given for some rows only: seen once, a few or many times, or a class if the clone is expanded.

TRBJ2-7	-	TRBV20-1	-	TGCAGTGCTAGAGATTCGAAGGAGGGGGACTCCTACGAGCAGTACTTC	CSARDSKEGDSYEQYF
TRBJ2-2	-	TRBV5-1	-	TGCGCCAGCTCGGGTAGAGTACCACACACCGGGGAGCTGTTTTTT	CASSGRVPHTGELFF
TRBJ1-5	-	TRBV29-1	many	TGCAGCGTTGAAGAACGGAGGGGCCCTAATCAGCCCCAGCATTTT	CSVEERRGPNQPQHF
TRBJ1-4	-	TRBV12-3/TRBV12-4	-	TGTGCCAGCAGGAGGGGTGCGAGTGAAAAACTGTTTTTT	CASRRGASEKLFF
TRBJ2-1	-	TRBV29-1	-	TGCAGCGCCCTTCGTGGTGGTTCCTACAATGAGCAGTTCTTC	CSALRGGSYNEQFF
TRBJ2-7	-	TRBV7-2	-	TGTGCCAGCAGCTTAGACCTTAGCCTTTACTACGAGCAGTACTTC	CASSLDLSLYYEQYF
TRBJ2-7	TRBD1	TRBV29-1	-	TGCAGCGGTGCAGGGACAGGGGATGACGAGCAGTACTTC	CSGAGTGDDEQYF
TRBJ2-5	-	TRBV5-1	-	TGCGCCAGCAGCTTGGGACAGGGAGGGATCGAGACCCAGTACTTC	CASSLGQGGIETQYF
TRBJ2-7	TRBD2	TRBV2	-	TGTGCCAGCAGTGCTAACGGACTAGCGGGAGTCGAGCAGTACTTC	CASSANGLAGVEQYF
TRBJ2-1	-	TRBV7-2	once	TGTGCCAGCCATTTAACCGGGGGAGTGGGTTCGGATGAGCAGTTCTTC	CASHLTGGVGSDEQFF
TRBJ2-7	-	TRBV12-3/TRBV12-4	many	TGTGCCAGCAGTCTCAGTGGACCAGGGACGGAGCAGTACTTC	CASSLSGPGTEQYF
TRBJ1-2	-	TRBV7-9	-	TGTGCCAGCAGCTTAGGAGGGCGAGAGGGCTACACCTTC	CASSLGGREGYTF
TRBJ1-4	-	TRBV6-1	once	TGTGCCAGCAGTGCGGGGGGCGCAGCTAATGAAAAACTGTTTTTT	CASSAGGAANEKLFF
TRBJ2-4	TRBD1	TRBV15	few	TGTGCCACCAGCCCCCGGACAGGGCAAAACATTCAGTACTTC	CATSPRTGQNIQYF
TRBJ2-7	TRBD1	TRBV10-3	few	TGTGCCATCAGTGAGGGGACAGGGGGCTTCGAGCAGTACTTC	CAISEGTGGFEQYF
TRBJ2-1	-	TRBV12-3/TRBV12-4	-	TGTGCCAGCAGTTTCCGAGACAACTCCTACAATGAGCAGTTCTTC	CASSFRDNSYNEQFF
TRBJ2-1	-	TRBV6-2/TRBV6-3	many	TGTGCCAGCAGTCTAACGGGGAATTACAATGAGCAGTTCTTC	CASSLTGNYNEQFF
TRBJ2-7	-	TRBV7-8	few	TGTGCCAGCAGCTTAATGACAGAATCCTACGAGCAGTACTTC	CASSLMTESYEQYF
TRBJ2-3	-	TRBV20-1	-	TGCAGTGCTAGACTAATTGCGCAGTATTTT	CSARLIAQYF
TRBJ2-7	TRBD2	TRBV20-1	-	TGCAGTGCTAGAGATCTCTCCGGACTAGCGGGGACCTACGAGCAGTACTTC	CSARDLSGLAGTYEQYF
TRBJ1-5	-	TRBV20-1	few	TGCAGTGCTATCTTTGATGCGTCCAATCAGCCCCAGCATTTT	CSAIFDASNQPQHF
TRBJ1-5	TRBD1	TRBV7-9	few	TGTGCCAGCCCCGGACAGGGCGGCAATCAGCCCCAGCATTTT	CASPGQGGNQPQHF
TRBJ2-7	-	TRBV7-9	few	TGTGCCAGCAGCCCCTGGGACTTACCCTACGAGCAGTACTTC	CASSPWDLPYEQYF
TRBJ2-7	-	TRBV6-2/TRBV6-3	few	TGTGCCAGCAGTTACCGCTCAGGTGCTCCCGCTCTATCCCGCTCCTACGAGCAGTACTTC	CASSYRSGAPALSRSYEQYF
TRBJ2-7	-	TRBV15	few	TGTGCCACCAGCAGAGATCGGGAACTCCAGCCCTACGAGCAGTACTTC	CATSRDRELQPYEQYF
TRBJ2-7	-	TRBV29-1	-	TGCAGCGTTGACGGACGGGGAGCCTTCCCCTACGAGCAGTACTTC	CSVDGRGAFPYEQYF
TRBJ2-2	-	TRBV5-1	-	TGCGCCAGCAGCTTGGCCATGGAGAGGCCAGCGAACACCGGGGAGCTGTTTTTT	CASSLAMERPANTGELFF
TRBJ2-3	-	TRBV20-1	few	TGCAGTGCCCACCCCGGTGCGGATACGCAGTATTTT	CSAHPGADTQYF
TRBJ2-1	-	TRBV1	-	TGCACCAGCAGCCGGACTAGCGTGATACTATCCTACAATGAGCAGTTCTTC	CTSSRTSVILSYNEQFF
TRBJ1-5	TRBD1	TRBV19	few	TGTGCCACCACGGCCGGGACAGGGTTTGGCAATCAGCCCCAGCATTTT	CATTAGTGFGNQPQHF
TRBJ2-1	TRBD2	TRBV12-5	-	TGTGCTAGTGGCCAAGGACTAGGTCCGGTCAATGAGCAGTTCTTC	CASGQGLGPVNEQFF
TRBJ1-4	TRBD1	TRBV5-1	few	TGCGCCAGCAGGGGGGACAGGGGAAATGAAAAACTGTTTTTT	CASRGDRGNEKLFF
TRBJ1-1	-	TRBV5-1	few	TGCGCCAGCAGCTTGGCAGGGACCCAGCAGGTCAGAGCTTTCTTT	CASSLAGTQQVRAFF
TRBJ2-2	-	TRBV5-1	-	TGCGCCAGCAATCTTAGGAACGGGGAGCTGTTTTTT	CASNLRNGELFF
TRBJ2-7	-	TRBV12-3/TRBV12-4	-	TGTGCCAGCAGTTCCCTTGGGGAGCAGTACTTC	CASSSLGEQYF
TRBJ2-5	-	TRBV9	few	TGTGCCAGCAGTGCTCAGGGTCAAGAGACCCAGTACTTC	CASSAQGQETQYF
TRBJ2-3	TRBD2	TRBV5-1	-	TGCGCCAGCAGCCGATGGACTAGCGGCTCCACAGATACGCAGTATTTT	CASSRWTSGSTDTQYF
TRBJ2-7	-	TRBV20-1	-	TGCAGTGCTAGGCCTGGGGTGGGGCCTACCTACGAGCAGTACTTC	CSARPGVGPTYEQYF
TRBJ2-5	-	TRBV20-1	-	TGCAGTGCCCATTCGAAACTTTTC	CSAHSKLF
TRBJ2-2	-	TRBV5-1	many	TGCGCCAGCAGCTCTCAGGGGATCTTGGGCACCGGGGAGCTGTTTTTT	CASSSQGILGTGELFF
TRBJ2-1	TRBD2	TRBV7-9	-	TGTGCCAGCAGCTTAGCTTCCGCGGGAGCGGACAATGAGCAGTTCTTC	CASSLASAGADNEQFF
TRBJ1-1	-	TRBV10-2	few	TGCGCCAGCAGTGACAGGCAGGCCGGTACTGAAGCTTTCTTT	CASSDRQAGTEAFF
TRBJ2-1	-	TRBV5-1	few	TGCGCCAGCAGCGGCTCGAGCTCCTACAATGAGCAGTTCTTC	CASSGSSSYNEQFF
TRBJ1-1	-	TRBV2	-	TGTGCCAGCAGTGAGTCTCCAGGTTTGAACACTGAAGCTTTCTTT	CASSESPGLNTEAFF
TRBJ1-1	-	TRBV3-1	few	TGTGCCAGCAGCCAAGATGGGGGGAGGACTGAAGCTTTCTTT	CASSQDGGRTEAFF
TRBJ2-7	-	TRBV5-1	many	TGCGCCAGCGGCCTGGCAGGTGGTTCCTACGAGCAGTACTTC	CASGLAGGSYEQYF
TRBJ1-2	-	TRBV7-2	few	TGTGCCAGCAGCCCTAATAACTATGGCTACACCTTC	CASSPNNYGYTF
TRBJ2-2	-	TRBV27	many	TGTGCCAGCAGTTTTAGAACCGGGGAGCTGTTTTTT	CASSFRTGELFF
TRBJ2-2	-	TRBV5-6	few	TGTGCCAGCAGTTTGGGAGCGGATTCCACCGGGGAGCTGTTTTTT	CASSLGADSTGELFF
TRBJ2-5	-	TRBV7-9	-	TGTGCCAGCAGCTCCCCTGGAGGTCCGGAGACCCAGTACTTC	CASSSPGGPETQYF
TRBJ2-7	-	TRBV29-1	few	TGCAGCTGGACCAGGGACTCCTACGAGCAGTACTTC	CSWTRDSYEQYF
TRBJ2-2	TRBD2	TRBV12-3/TRBV12-4	few	TGTGCCAGCAGTTTAGAAGGACTAGTCCCCGGGGAGCTGTTTTTT	CASSLEGLVPGELFF
TRBJ2-1	TRBD1	TRBV14	few	TGTGCCAGCAGCTCCGGGACAGGGTACGGCAATGAGCAGTTCTTC	CASSSGTGYGNEQFF
TRBJ2-5	-	TRBV3-1	-	TGTGCCAGCAGCGACAGAGGGATAGAGACCCAGTACTTC	CASSDRGIETQYF